The 20 T cell receptor beta chains listed next were all sequenced from one sample in a study of T cell responses to AZD1222 COVID-19 vaccine. Method: immunoSEQ multiplex PCR; TCRdb's copy keeps in-frame clones and lacks some. The sample includes 100,000 to 150,000 clones, roughly 92% of them seen just once. Source: peripheral blood, taken 28 days after the second AZD1222 dose. The source of these receptors is an adult who received the AZD1222 COVID-19 vaccine.

The chain has TRBV7-2 and TRBJ1-2; 9 bases agree with TRBD1. The length of the CDR3 is 15 residues. The germline V gene encodes CDR1 SGHTA and CDR2 FQGNSA. The junction had 10 bases not matched to a gene; V was cut back by 5 bases and J by 6 bases. The chain's CDR3 is CASSPRTGQGHGYTF. CDR3 bases: TGTGCCAGCAGCCCCCGGACGGGACAGGGCCATGGCTACACCTTC. The full variable domain, completed using reference TRBV7-2 and TRBJ1-2, is GAGVSQSPSNKVTEKGKDVELRCDPISGHTALYWYRQSLGQGLEFLIYFQGNSAPDKSGLPSDRFSAERTGGSVSTLTIQRTQQEDSAVYLCASSPRTGQGHGYTFGSGTRLTVV.

The DNA for the CDR3 is TGTGCCAGCAGTTCGCGAGGACAGGGAAGGAGCAATCAGCCCCAGCATTTT. Translated, it gives CASSSRGQGRSNQPQHF. This chain connects TRBV27 to TRBJ1-5; 8 nucleotides line up with TRBD1. The CDR3 totals 17 residues. V shed 4 bases and J 1 base; nucleotides not matched to a gene: 9. Germline values: CDR1 MNHEY, CDR2 SMNVEV (reference sequence).

The rearrangement joins TRBV3-1 (or the pseudogene TRBV3-2) to TRBJ2-3, with 8 positions matching TRBD2. Per germline, CDR1 LGHDT and CDR2 YNNKEL (reference sequence). Trimming took 2 bases from V and 6 from J; bases not matched to a gene: 7. The length of the CDR3 is 15 residues. The DNA of the CDR3 is TGTGCCAGCAGCCAACGGGGTTGCGGGGGGGATACGCAGTATTTT. This translates into CASSQRGCGGDTQYF.

V and J are TRBV18 and TRBJ1-4; D is possibly TRBD1 (6 bases). V gave up 3 bases and J gave up 5 bases, with 16 bases separating them. The CDR3 loop spans 16 amino acids. CDR1 is KGHSH, CDR2 LQKENI, per germline. The CDR3 DNA reads TGTGCCAGCTCACCCCAGGGGACGGGGGAGAATGAAAAACTGTTTTTT. Protein product: CASSPQGTGENEKLFF. The whole variable domain, filled in from reference TRBV18 and TRBJ1-4, reads NAGVMQNPRHLVRRRGQEARLRCSPMKGHSHVYWYRQLPEEGLKFMVYLQKENIIDESGMPKERFSAEFPKEGPSILRIQQVVRGDSAAYFCASSPQGTGENEKLFFGSGTQLSVL.

This clone was recorded once. The genes are TRBV7-9 and TRBJ2-1; 8 bases map to TRBD2. J was trimmed by 6 bases and V by 4 bases; bases with no gene match: 11. The CDR3 has 16 residues. Germline V gene sequence: CDR1 SEHNR, CDR2 FQNEAQ (reference sequence). CDR3 DNA sequence: TGTGCCAGCAGCTCAAGCGGGGGACCGGGGTCCAATGAGCAGTTCTTC. Translated, it gives CASSSSGGPGSNEQFF.

The chain has TRBV14 and TRBJ2-2; possible D gene TRBD1, 6 bases. The CDR3 is made up of 13 amino acids. The germline V and J ends were trimmed by 6 bases and 6 bases, with 11 bases remaining between them. From germline, CDR1 is SGHDN and CDR2 FVKESK. CDR3 bases: TGTGCCAGCAGATACAGGGATTCCGGGGAGCTGTTTTTT. This encodes CASRYRDSGELFF.

This sequence joins TRBV2 and TRBJ1-2; 7 nucleotides line up with TRBD1. Trimming removed 5 bases from V and 3 bases from J; junction bases left unmatched: 9. The germline V gene encodes CDR1 SNHLY and CDR2 FYNNEI. The CDR3 has 15 residues. This CDR3 reads CASSKLRGGDYGYTF. As DNA, the CDR3 is TGTGCCAGCAGTAAGCTCAGGGGGGGAGACTATGGCTACACCTTC. Together with reference TRBV2 and TRBJ1-2, the CDR3 gives the full variable domain: EPEVTQTPSHQVTQMGQEVILRCVPISNHLYFYWYRQILGQKVEFLVSFYNNEISEKSEIFDDQFSVERPDGSNFTLKIRSTKLEDSAMYFCASSKLRGGDYGYTFGSGTRLTVV.

The genes are TRBV11-3 and TRBJ2-3; D gene uncertain. V was clipped by 5 bases and J by 6 bases, with 9 bases between them. Germline V CDR1 and CDR2: SGHNT, YENEEA. This CDR3 region has 12 residues. This chain's CDR3 is CASSLKEDTQYF. For the CDR3, the DNA is TGTGCCAGCAGCCTGAAGGAGGATACGCAGTATTTT.

The CDR3 sequence: CASSKPLDRNGQPQHF. For the CDR3, the DNA is TGTGCCAGCAGCAAACCTTTGGACAGGAACGGTCAGCCCCAGCATTTT. This chain uses TRBV21-1 with TRBJ1-5; TRBD1 is the table's D call, not checked against the DNA. TRBV21-1 is described as a pseudogene. The CDR3 covers 16 residues.

This clone was counted once. V is TRBV2 and J is TRBJ2-7, with TRBD1 matching over 7 bases. V trimming: 6 bases; J trimming: 1 base; junction bases outside the gene matches: 9. The CDR3 is 15 residues long. CDR1 and CDR2 from the germline V gene are SNHLY and FYNNEI. The CDR3 loop is CASRARTGSSYEQYF. In DNA, the CDR3 is TGTGCCAGCAGGGCGCGGACAGGATCGTCCTACGAGCAGTACTTC.

V usage is TRBV4-1 and J usage is TRBJ2-7; possible D gene TRBD1, 5 bases. The CDR3 extends over 16 amino acids. Between the trimmed V and J ends, which lost 4 bases and 1 base, there was a span of 17 bases. Per the germline V gene, CDR1 is MGHRA and CDR2 is YSYEKL. In DNA, the CDR3 is TGCGCCAGCAGCCCCCTGGACATGGGATTTTCCTACGAGCAGTACTTC. It encodes CASSPLDMGFSYEQYF.

This rearrangement joins TRBV5-1 to TRBJ1-1; 7 bases align to TRBD1. Germline V gives CDR1 SGHRS, CDR2 YFSETQ. Losses at the gene ends were 0 bases for V and 0 bases for J; bases not matched to a gene: 8. The CDR3 spans 17 residues. The CDR3 here is CASSLGFVGGMNTEAFF. The CDR3 coding sequence is TGCGCCAGCAGCTTGGGGTTCGTAGGGGGCATGAACACTGAAGCTTTCTTT.

The rearrangement uses TRBV7-2 and TRBJ1-1, with 7 bases lining up with TRBD1. The CDR3 loop spans 13 amino acids. CDR1 SGHTA and CDR2 FQGNSA come from the germline V gene. J gave up 10 bases and V 5 bases, and 10 bases lay outside the gene matches. The CDR3 is CASSARQGILAFF. The CDR3 nucleotides are TGTGCCAGCAGCGCGAGACAGGGTATCTTAGCTTTCTTT.

The chain combines TRBV7-2 with TRBJ2-3; D tentatively fits TRBD1 or TRBD2 (5 bases each). The CDR3 is 14 amino acids. V was clipped by 5 bases and J by 1 base, with 10 bases between them. CDR1 and CDR2 (germline): SGHTA, FQGNSA. CDR3 in amino acids: CASSSQGGTDTQYF. CDR3 coding DNA: TGTGCCAGCAGCAGCCAGGGAGGCACAGATACGCAGTATTTT.

This clone was counted once. J is TRBJ1-1 and V is TRBV7-2, with a weak D call TRBD1 (5 bases). There are 13 residues in the CDR3. Deletions cut 5 bases from V and 3 bases from J, with 10 bases between. In germline, CDR1 is SGHTA, CDR2 FQGNSA. CDR3 sequence reads: CASSLRGDTEAFF. The CDR3 bases are TGTGCCAGCAGCCTTAGAGGGGACACTGAAGCTTTCTTT.

The V call is TRBV5-1, the J call TRBJ2-7; TRBD2 aligns across 10 bases. Per the germline V gene, CDR1 is SGHRS and CDR2 is YFSETQ. The CDR3 has 17 residues. V shed 0 bases, J shed 2 bases, and the junction held 8 bases outside the gene matches. The CDR3 DNA is TGCGCCAGCAGCTTGGCCTTAGAGCTAGCGGGAGCCTACGAGCAGTACTTC. As protein: CASSLALELAGAYEQYF.

The chain has TRBV4-3 and TRBJ2-1, with 8 bases that match TRBD1. V shed 0 bases, J shed 4 bases, and the junction held 5 bases outside the gene matches. The germline gives CDR1 LGHNA, CDR2 YSLEER. This CDR3 contains 16 residues. This chain's CDR3 is CASSQDRRTGYNEQFF. The CDR3 region has the DNA TGCGCCAGCAGCCAAGATCGGCGGACAGGGTACAATGAGCAGTTCTTC.

The chain carries TRBV29-1 and TRBJ2-2; TRBD1 matches 9 bases. Germline CDR1 SQVTM, CDR2 ANQGSEA. With V trimmed by 6 bases and J by 7 bases, 3 bases remained unmatched. CDR3 length: 12 amino acids. The CDR3, as DNA: TGCAGCGTCGGGACAGGGTACGGGGAGCTGTTTTTT. Translating gives CSVGTGYGELFF.

The rearrangement links TRBV5-1 to TRBJ2-7; either TRBD1 or TRBD2 may fit D (5 bases each). CDR3 length: 13 residues. CDR1 SGHRS and CDR2 YFSETQ come from the germline V gene. V was pared by 4 bases and J by 7 bases, with 15 bases between. CDR3 protein: CASSRDPSGEQYF. CDR3 nucleotide sequence: TGCGCCAGCAGCCGGGACCCTTCGGGAGAGCAGTACTTC.

Written as DNA, the CDR3 is TGTGCCAGCAGTCCGTCACATACGAACACCGGGGAGCTGTTTTTT. As protein: CASSPSHTNTGELFF. V is TRBV28 and J is TRBJ2-2, with D uncertain. CDR3 length: 15 residues. Trimming cost V 5 bases and J 0 bases, with 10 bases left between them. The V gene's germline CDR1 is MDHEN and CDR2 SYDVKM.